This T cell receptor beta chain is drawn from a study of blood T cells in healthy people across ages. Overall study results and limits: Higher diversity and more naive CD4+ cells were features of long-lived donors, compared to aged donors.

Peripheral blood from each donor was collected in a volume of about 10 milliliters. Total RNA was isolated from each sample in quantities of at least 6 micrograms. In its sample, this clonotype was seen many times. The antigen is unknown. The CDR3 has 14 residues. V shed 1 base, J shed 4 bases, and the junction held 3 bases outside the gene matches. PCR was performed a second time for about 6 to 12 cycles using a sample-barcoded 5' primer and a J-beta primer mix. Each cDNA molecule, via a template-switch adaptor with 12 random nucleotides, was tagged. One entry per CDR3 protein results from TCRdb running MiXCR on the 5' RACE reads. The sample shows 650,000 to 1,000,000 distinct CDR3 sequences, about 37% of them seen only once.

V usage is TRBV12-3 or TRBV12-4 and J usage is TRBJ2-7; 8 nucleotides align to TRBD2. The clonotype comes from a man aged 18-30 years in good health. The sequenced material came from blood. This chain's CDR3 is CASSLGAGGYEQYF. The CDR3 region has the DNA TGTGCCAGCAGTTTAGGGGCGGGGGGATACGAGCAGTACTTC.